The 5 T cell receptor beta chains below were found in one sample sequenced in a study of cytomegalovirus exposure and HLA in healthy donors. The PCR ran on 60 Vbeta and 13 Jbeta primers. Repertoires were generated with immunoSEQ multiplex PCR, while TCRdb's copy carries only in-frame clones and drops some. The ten most abundant clones cover more than 15% of a sample with under 85,000 clones. The sequencing sample was made of PBMCs. The receptors were gathered from a boy younger than 18 in good health and CMV-seronegative.

The chain employs TRBV11-2 and TRBJ1-5; D not certain. This CDR3 has 15 amino acids. Germline V gives CDR1 SGHAT, CDR2 FQNNGV. Trimming cost V 4 bases and J 0 bases, with 10 bases left between them. As DNA, the CDR3 is TGTGCCAGCAGCTCGTCAGGAAATAGCAATCAGCCCCAGCATTTT. This gives the protein CASSSSGNSNQPQHF. Using reference TRBV11-2 and TRBJ1-5 for the parts outside the CDR3, the full variable domain is EAGVAQSPRYKIIEKRQSVAFWCNPISGHATLYWYQQILGQGPKLLIQFQNNGVVDDSQLPKDRFSAERLKGVDSTLKIQPAKLEDSAVYLCASSSSGNSNQPQHFGDGTRLSIL.

The V and J genes are TRBV7-7 and TRBJ2-1, with D possibly being TRBD2 (6 bases). CDR3 size: 16 residues. V was trimmed by 5 bases and J by 8 bases, leaving 22 bases between them. From germline, CDR1 is SSHAT and CDR2 FNYEAQ (reference sequence). The CDR3 loop is CASSQESTTRVYEQFF. The CDR3 DNA reads TGTGCCAGCAGCCAGGAGTCGACGACTAGGGTCTATGAGCAGTTCTTC. The full variable domain, with the rest looked up from reference TRBV7-7 and TRBJ2-1, is GAGVSQSPRYKVTKRGQDVTLRCDPISSHATLYWYQQALGQGPEFLTYFNYEAQPDKSGLPSDRFSAERPEGSISTLTIQRTEQRDSAMYRCASSQESTTRVYEQFFGPGTRLTVL.

The chain recombines TRBV19 with TRBJ1-2, with D uncertain. Germline CDR1 and CDR2: LNHDA and SQIVND (reference sequence). The CDR3 is made up of 15 amino acids. Trimming left V 6 bases short and J 8 bases short, with 22 bases between. The CDR3 sequence is CASSTISTISDGYTF. Here the CDR3 DNA reads TGTGCCAGTAGCACCATCTCGACTATATCCGACGGCTACACCTTC.

The J gene is TRBJ1-3, the V gene TRBV6-5; no definite D call. Looked up from germline, CDR1 is MNHEY and CDR2 is SVGAGI. This CDR3 comprises 13 residues. V lost 7 bases and J lost 4, with 11 bases in between. The CDR3 region has the DNA TGTGCCAGCATCTCTTTCTCGGGAAACACCATATATTTT. Translation: CASISFSGNTIYF.

V usage is TRBV19 and J usage is TRBJ2-3; 8 nucleotides agree with TRBD2. From germline, CDR1 is LNHDA and CDR2 SQIVND (reference sequence). The CDR3 covers 14 residues. V was pared by 10 bases and J by 1 base, with 7 bases of the junction left unmatched. The CDR3 loop is CAISSGSGTDTQYF. The CDR3 DNA is TGTGCCATTTCGAGCGGGAGCGGCACAGATACGCAGTATTTT.